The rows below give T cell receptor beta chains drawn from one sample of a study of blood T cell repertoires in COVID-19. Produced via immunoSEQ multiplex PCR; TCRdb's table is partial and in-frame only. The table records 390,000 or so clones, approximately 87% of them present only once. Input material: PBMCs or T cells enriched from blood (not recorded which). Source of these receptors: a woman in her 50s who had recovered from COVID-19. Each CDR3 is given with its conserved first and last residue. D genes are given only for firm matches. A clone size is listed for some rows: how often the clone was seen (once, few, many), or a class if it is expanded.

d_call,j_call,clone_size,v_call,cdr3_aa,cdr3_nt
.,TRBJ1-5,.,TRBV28,CASSLLARYTLYSNQPQHF,TGTGCCAGCAGTTTATTGGCCAGGTATACTTTGTATAGCAATCAGCCCCAGCATTTT
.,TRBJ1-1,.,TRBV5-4,CASSSRGQGTEAFF,TGTGCCAGCAGCTCCAGGGGTCAGGGCACTGAAGCTTTCTTT
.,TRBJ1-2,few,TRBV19,CASRNQGTYGYTF,TGTGCCAGTAGAAATCAGGGGACGTATGGCTACACCTTC
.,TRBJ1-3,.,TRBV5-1,CASSFGDSGNTIYF,TGCGCCAGCAGCTTCGGGGACTCTGGAAACACCATATATTTT
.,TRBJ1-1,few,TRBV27,CASSSTPAVRLRTEAFF,TGTGCCAGCAGTTCAACACCAGCCGTTCGTCTGAGGACAGAAGCTTTCTTT
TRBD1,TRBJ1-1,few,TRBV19,CASSHTGEIAFF,TGTGCCAGTAGCCACACAGGGGAGATTGCTTTCTTT
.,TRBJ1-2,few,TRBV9,CASSVESGLRYGYTF,TGTGCCAGCAGCGTAGAGTCAGGTCTTAGGTATGGCTACACCTTC
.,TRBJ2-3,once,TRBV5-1,CASRPRSGGTDTQYF,TGCGCCAGCCGACCCAGGAGCGGAGGCACAGATACGCAGTATTTT
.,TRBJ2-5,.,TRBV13,CASSLFIEVRETQYF,TGTGCCAGCAGCTTATTTATTGAGGTTCGGGAGACCCAGTACTTC
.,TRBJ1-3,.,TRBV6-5,CASSYSLSGNTIYF,TGTGCCAGCAGTTATTCCCTCTCTGGAAACACCATATATTTT
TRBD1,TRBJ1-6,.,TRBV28,CASSAGTAGNSPLHF,TGTGCCAGCAGTGCCGGGACAGCAGGGAATTCACCCCTCCACTTT
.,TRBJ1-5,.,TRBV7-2,CASSLGAEQPQHF,TGTGCCAGCAGCTTAGGGGCAGAACAGCCCCAGCATTTT
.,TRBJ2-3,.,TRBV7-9,CASSHSLGDFMTDTQYF,TGTGCCAGCAGCCACTCACTCGGGGATTTCATGACAGATACGCAGTATTTT
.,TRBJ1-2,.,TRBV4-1,CASSHVEGGDGYTF,TGCGCCAGCAGCCATGTAGAGGGGGGGGATGGCTACACCTTC
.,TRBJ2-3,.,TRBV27,CASSFLGSSTDTQYF,TGTGCCAGCAGTTTCCTAGGTTCTAGCACAGATACGCAGTATTTT
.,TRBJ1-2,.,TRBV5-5,CASSLLGAKTNYGYTF,TGTGCCAGCAGCTTGTTGGGGGCTAAAACTAACTATGGCTACACCTTC
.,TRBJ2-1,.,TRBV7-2,CASSFSTGRYNEQFF,TGTGCCAGCAGCTTCAGCACGGGTAGGTACAATGAGCAGTTCTTC
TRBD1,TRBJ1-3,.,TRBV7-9,CASSRSGTGGRNTIYF,TGTGCCAGCAGCCGCTCCGGGACAGGGGGAAGGAACACCATATATTTT
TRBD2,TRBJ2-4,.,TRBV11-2,CASGGGLAEAKNIQYF,TGTGCCAGCGGGGGGGGACTAGCGGAAGCCAAAAACATTCAGTACTTC
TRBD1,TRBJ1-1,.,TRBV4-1,CASSQDGDWTGAFAEAFF,TGCGCCAGCAGCCAAGATGGTGATTGGACAGGGGCTTTCGCTGAAGCTTTCTTT
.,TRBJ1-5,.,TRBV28,CASSPAERQDNQPQHF,TGTGCCAGCAGTCCCGCAGAACGACAGGATAATCAGCCCCAGCATTTT
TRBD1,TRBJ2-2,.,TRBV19,CASSPTGDTGELFF,TGTGCCAGTAGCCCCACAGGGGACACCGGGGAGCTGTTTTTT
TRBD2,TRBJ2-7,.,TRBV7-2,CASSFVLAGGREQYF,TGTGCCAGCAGCTTCGTACTAGCGGGGGGTAGAGAGCAGTACTTC
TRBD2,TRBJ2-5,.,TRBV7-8,CASSFTGGRETQYF,TGTGCCAGCAGCTTCACCGGGGGGAGAGAGACCCAGTACTTC
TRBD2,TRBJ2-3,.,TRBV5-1,CASSSGTSGGRDTQYF,TGCGCCAGCAGCTCCGGGACTAGCGGGGGTCGAGATACGCAGTATTTT
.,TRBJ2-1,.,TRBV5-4,CASSLGGVTEQFF,TGTGCCAGCAGCTTAGGGGGGGTTACTGAGCAGTTCTTC
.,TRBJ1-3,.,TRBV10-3,CAISTGSGNTIYF,TGTGCCATCAGCACAGGCTCTGGAAACACCATATATTTT
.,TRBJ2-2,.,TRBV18,CASRPGPVSTGELFF,TGTGCCAGCCGCCCTGGGCCAGTTTCGACCGGGGAGCTGTTTTTT